The rows below give T cell receptor beta chains drawn from one sample of a study of blood T cell repertoires in COVID-19. Produced via immunoSEQ multiplex PCR; TCRdb's table is partial and in-frame only. The data contain under 500,000 clones, nearly 90% of them seen just once; the ten biggest clones take up approximately 2%. The sequencing sample was made of PBMCs or T cells enriched from blood (not recorded which). Receptors were obtained from a young woman with acute COVID-19. Both conserved end residues are part of each CDR3. The D gene is left open where the match is weak.

V gene: TRBV5-6; D gene: NA; CDR3 protein: CASSFGAEVRGDSPLHF
V gene: TRBV11-2; D gene: TRBD2; CDR3 protein: CASSFTVAGFSTDTQYF
V gene: TRBV2; D gene: NA; CDR3 protein: CASSEAAGSFNQPQHF
V gene: TRBV9; D gene: NA; CDR3 protein: CASSAAGASATLGKFF
V gene: TRBV28; D gene: NA; CDR3 protein: CASKTTPGHNEQFF
V gene: TRBV7-9; D gene: NA; CDR3 protein: CASSLKLRYGYTF
V gene: TRBV5-1; D gene: NA; CDR3 protein: CASSLLGAMGQPQHF
V gene: TRBV6-5; D gene: NA; CDR3 protein: CASSYSSRSNQPQHF
V gene: TRBV13; D gene: NA; CDR3 protein: CASSLATTKGYTF
V gene: TRBV7-6; D gene: TRBD1; CDR3 protein: CASSLGGQGNEKLFF
V gene: TRBV6-2/TRBV6-3; D gene: NA; CDR3 protein: CASTPSAGELFF
V gene: TRBV11-3; D gene: NA; CDR3 protein: CASRVRGSDTQYF
V gene: TRBV4-3; D gene: TRBD2; CDR3 protein: CASSQGEGGTQYF
V gene: TRBV29-1; D gene: NA; CDR3 protein: CSAKQGRDTGELFF
V gene: TRBV10-3; D gene: NA; CDR3 protein: CAISDPTQPGQYNEQFF
V gene: TRBV24-1; D gene: TRBD2; CDR3 protein: CATSERGTSGYNEQFF
V gene: TRBV7-9; D gene: NA; CDR3 protein: CASSLLKGGNTEAFF
V gene: TRBV2; D gene: TRBD1; CDR3 protein: CASSEGMTGGQSPLHF
V gene: TRBV25-1; D gene: TRBD2; CDR3 protein: CASSDPLGGRSYNEQFF
V gene: TRBV5-5; D gene: NA; CDR3 protein: CASSFPRSTNEKLFF
V gene: TRBV7-2; D gene: TRBD1; CDR3 protein: CASSRDRDTQYF
V gene: TRBV24-1; D gene: NA; CDR3 protein: CATSPIGGEETQYF
V gene: TRBV28; D gene: TRBD1; CDR3 protein: CASIPGQVSWGEKLFF
V gene: TRBV7-9; D gene: NA; CDR3 protein: CASSLAKGRGQETQYF
V gene: TRBV4-1; D gene: TRBD1; CDR3 protein: CASSLGGQVHQPQHF
V gene: TRBV27; D gene: TRBD1; CDR3 protein: CASSTGQGADEQYF